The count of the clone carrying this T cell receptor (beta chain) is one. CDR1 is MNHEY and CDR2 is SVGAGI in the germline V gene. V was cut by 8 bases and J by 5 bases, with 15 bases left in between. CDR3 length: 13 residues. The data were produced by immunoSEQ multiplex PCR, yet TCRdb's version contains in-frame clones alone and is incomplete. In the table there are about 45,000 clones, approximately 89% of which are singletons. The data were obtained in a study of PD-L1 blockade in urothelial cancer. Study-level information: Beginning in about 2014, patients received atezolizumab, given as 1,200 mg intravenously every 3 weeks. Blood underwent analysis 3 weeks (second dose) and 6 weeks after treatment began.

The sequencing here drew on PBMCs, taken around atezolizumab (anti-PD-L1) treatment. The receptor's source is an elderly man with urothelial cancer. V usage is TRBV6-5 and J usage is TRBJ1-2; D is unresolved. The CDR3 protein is CASSNRGRYGYTF. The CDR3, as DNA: TGTGCCAGCTCAAACCGGGGAAGGTATGGCTACACCTTC.